The 25 T cell receptor beta chains given below trace back to one sample, sequenced in a study of cytomegalovirus exposure and HLA in healthy donors. PCR used 60 Vbeta primers and 13 Jbeta primers. Method: immunoSEQ multiplex PCR; TCRdb's copy keeps in-frame clones and lacks some. The sample includes under 150,000 clones, about 80% seen only once; the top ten take under 4.5%. The source material was PBMCs. The receptors originated from a man in his forties in good health and CMV-seropositive.

This clone was observed a few times. This rearrangement joins TRBV29-1 to TRBJ2-1; a possible D gene is TRBD2 (6 bases). Germline assignment: CDR1 SQVTM and CDR2 ANQGSEA. CDR3 length equals 14 residues. Trimming took 5 bases from V and 4 from J, leaving 15 bases between them. CDR3 in amino acids: CSVHGGRQYNEQFF. CDR3 nucleotides: TGCAGCGTTCACGGTGGGAGGCAATACAATGAGCAGTTCTTC.

The chain carries TRBV27 and TRBJ1-2, with D tentatively TRBD1 (5 bases). Trimming removed 3 bases from V and 8 bases from J, with 13 bases in between. CDR3 size: 13 residues. Germline CDR1 MNHEY, CDR2 SMNVEV (reference sequence). This CDR3 is CASSFKQVGGYTF. The DNA for the CDR3 is TGTGCCAGCAGTTTTAAACAGGTTGGCGGCTACACCTTC.

V is TRBV5-8 and J is TRBJ2-7; 10 bases fit TRBD1. J lost 3 bases, V lost 1 base, and 4 bases had no gene match. Germline V gene data show CDR1 as SGHTS and CDR2 as YDEGEE. The CDR3 is 15 residues long. CDR3 amino acids: CASSLPGTGDYEQYF. In DNA, the CDR3 is TGTGCCAGCAGCTTGCCCGGGACAGGGGACTACGAGCAGTACTTC.

The chain carries TRBV5-1 and TRBJ2-5; the match to TRBD1 covers 8 bases. CDR1 is SGHRS and CDR2 is YFSETQ in the germline V gene. This CDR3 is 13 amino acids long. V was pared by 9 bases and J by 2 bases, with 6 bases of the junction left unmatched. CDR3 nucleotides: TGCGCCAAGACAGGGGTGGGACAAGAGACCCAGTACTTC. It yields the protein CAKTGVGQETQYF.

This sequence joins TRBV27 and TRBJ1-1; TRBD1 aligns across 7 bases. The V and J ends lost 5 bases and 5 bases, in that order; junction bases with no gene match: 14. Per germline, CDR1 MNHEY and CDR2 SMNVEV (reference sequence). The CDR3 has 16 amino acids. The CDR3 reads CASSSPQEGADTEAFF. The CDR3 DNA reads TGTGCCAGCAGTAGCCCTCAGGAGGGGGCCGATACTGAAGCTTTCTTT.

This rearrangement joins TRBV7-2 to TRBJ2-7; possibly TRBD2 for D (5 bases). CDR3 length equals 15 residues. Germline V gene sequence: CDR1 SGHTA, CDR2 FQGNSA. V lost 3 bases, J lost 6 bases, and 18 bases lay in between. The CDR3 DNA is TGTGCCAGCAGCTTCCGGCTAGACTACCCGCCCGAGCAGTACTTC. This gives the protein CASSFRLDYPPEQYF.

CDR3 region: CAISEARGGLPYEQYF. In DNA, the CDR3 is TGTGCCATCAGTGAGGCGCGGGGGGGCCTTCCCTACGAGCAGTACTTC. This sequence joins TRBV10-3 and TRBJ2-7; 9 nucleotides agree with TRBD2. Germline-derived CDR1 and CDR2 are ENHRY and SYGVKD. V lost 2 bases and J lost 2; bases outside the gene matches: 7. CDR3 length: 16 amino acids.

This chain links TRBV13 with TRBJ1-4; TRBD1 aligns across 7 bases. Germline CDR1 is PRHDT and CDR2 is FYEKMQ (reference sequence). The junction had 13 bases not matched to a gene; V was cut back by 5 bases and J by 4 bases. The CDR3 is 17 residues long. In DNA, the CDR3 is TGTGCCAGCAGCACCAGGGACAGATGGGACCGTAATGAAAAACTGTTTTTT. It codes for CASSTRDRWDRNEKLFF. Full variable domain (remainder filled in from reference TRBV13 and TRBJ1-4): AAGVIQSPRHLIKEKRETATLKCYPIPRHDTVYWYQQGPGQDPQFLISFYEKMQSDKGSIPDRFSAQQFSDYHSELNMSSLELGDSALYFCASSTRDRWDRNEKLFFGSGTQLSVL.

Details on this clone: Sequence at one end of the junction differs from germline and may be a read error. J is TRBJ1-2 and V is TRBV5-4; the D gene is possibly TRBD1 (6 bases). Germline lookup yields CDR1 SGHNT and CDR2 YYREEE (reference sequence). CDR3 length: 14 residues. In DNA, the CDR3 is TGTGCCAACAGCCCACCTACAGGGTACCATGGCTACACCTTC. Translated: CANSPPTGYHGYTF.

The chain is built from TRBV19 and TRBJ2-5, with TRBD1 matching 7 bases. CDR1 and CDR2 from the germline V gene are LNHDA and SQIVND (reference sequence). The CDR3 spans 13 residues. The J segment lost 2 bases and the V segment lost 10 bases, leaving 7 bases of the junction unmatched. The CDR3 protein is CATKDRPQETQYF. CDR3 nucleotides: TGTGCCACCAAGGACAGGCCTCAAGAGACCCAGTACTTC.

The chain uses TRBV6-1 and TRBJ2-5, with a possible D match to TRBD1 (6 bases). The better agreement between TRBJ2-7 and the DNA end casts doubt on the J call. Germline V gives CDR1 MNHNS, CDR2 SASEGT. This CDR3 is built from 15 residues. CDR3 coding DNA: TGTGCCAGCAGTGAGCCCGGGACAAGCCTCAACGAGCAGTACTTC. It codes for CASSEPGTSLNEQYF.

V usage is TRBV11-2 and J usage is TRBJ2-7, with D tentatively TRBD2 (7 bases). With 5 bases removed from V and 5 bases from J, the gap between germline ends came to 19 bases. This CDR3 has 15 residues. CDR1 and CDR2 (germline): SGHAT, FQNNGV. CDR3 nucleotide sequence: TGTGCCAGCAGCCGAGGGGGGGGGTACGAGAACGAGCAGTACTTC. Protein sequence: CASSRGGGYENEQYF.

V gene TRBV5-6 combines with J gene TRBJ1-1; no firm D call. The V end was cut by 4 bases, the J end by 4 bases, with 14 bases between. Germline V CDR1 and CDR2: SGHDT, YYEEEE. CDR3 length: 14 residues. CDR3 nucleotide sequence: TGTGCCAGCAGCCCGTCTTCCGGGTTCACTGAAGCTTTCTTT. The encoded protein is CASSPSSGFTEAFF.

V gene TRBV7-9 combines with J gene TRBJ2-1; D possibly corresponds to TRBD1 (6 bases). The CDR3 runs 14 residues. The ends were cut back, 8 bases at V and 6 bases at J, with 17 bases in the middle. Germline CDR1 and CDR2: SEHNR and FQNEAQ (reference sequence). CDR3 coding DNA: TGTGCCAGCGCCAGGACAGAGAGCCTCAATGAGCAGTTCTTC. Amino acid sequence: CASARTESLNEQFF.

This clone was observed a handful of times. This chain connects TRBV14 to TRBJ2-5; possibly TRBD2 for D (7 bases). CDR1 is SGHDN, CDR2 FVKESK, per germline. V was pared by 4 bases and J by 5 bases, with 11 bases between. The CDR3 is 13 residues long. The DNA of the CDR3 is TGTGCCAGCAGCCGGGGGGGGCGGGAGACCCAGTACTTC. Amino acid sequence: CASSRGGRETQYF.

J is TRBJ2-7 and V is TRBV5-8; D unresolved. CDR3 length equals 13 residues. The germline CDR1 and CDR2 sequences are SGHTS and YDEGEE. V gave up 5 bases and J gave up 5 bases, with 14 bases separating them. DNA for the CDR3: TGTGCCAGCAGACAGACCCCAGAAGACGAGCAGTACTTC. This encodes CASRQTPEDEQYF.

The V call is TRBV25-1, the J call TRBJ1-2; D may be TRBD1 (5 bases). Germline V lookup: CDR1 MGHDK, CDR2 SYGVNS. V lost 8 bases, J lost 3 bases, and 7 bases lay in between. This CDR3 is 11 amino acids long. CDR3 nucleotides: TGTGCCAGCTCACAGGACTATGGCTACACCTTC. Translating it yields CASSQDYGYTF.

The genes are TRBV6-5 and TRBJ2-5; TRBD2 matches 8 bases. The CDR3 totals 14 residues. V was pared by 8 bases and J by 5 bases, with 10 bases of the junction left unmatched. Germline V gives CDR1 MNHEY, CDR2 SVGAGI. CDR3 bases: TGTGCCAGCGGTAGCGGGGATTCGGTGGAGACCCAGTACTTC. Translating gives CASGSGDSVETQYF.

The V call is TRBV30, the J call TRBJ2-7; 9 positions match TRBD1. Per germline, CDR1 GTSNPN and CDR2 SVGIG (reference sequence). This CDR3 has 14 amino acids. Trimming cost V 5 bases and J 2 bases; bases outside gene matches: 7. CDR3 nucleotides: TGTGCCTGGGGGACAGGGCGGCACCCCTACGAGCAGTACTTC. This translates into CAWGTGRHPYEQYF.

The rearrangement joins TRBV18 to TRBJ2-1; 9 bases align to TRBD2. Germline V gene lookup returns CDR1 KGHSH and CDR2 LQKENI. Trimming took 3 bases from V and 4 from J; bases not matched to a gene: 7. CDR3 length: 16 residues. CDR3 region: CASSPTRGGTYNEQFF. CDR3 coding DNA: TGTGCCAGCTCACCTACGCGGGGGGGTACTTACAATGAGCAGTTCTTC.

The chain couples TRBV27 to TRBJ1-1, with D maybe TRBD1 (6 bases). Per germline, CDR1 MNHEY and CDR2 SMNVEV (reference sequence). The ends were cut back, 2 bases at V and 2 bases at J, with 15 bases in the middle. The CDR3 consists of 16 residues. In DNA form, the CDR3 reads TGTGCCAGCAGTTTACACAGGGTCGGGCAAAACACTGAAGCTTTCTTT. Translating it yields CASSLHRVGQNTEAFF.

V is TRBV5-6 and J is TRBJ2-1; 7 positions agree with TRBD2. Germline CDR1 SGHDT, CDR2 YYEEEE. With 0 bases clipped from V and 2 bases from J, the junction kept 5 bases outside the gene matches. The CDR3 is 16 residues long. CDR3 bases: TGTGCCAGCAGCTTGGCCGGAGCGGGGACCTACAATGAGCAGTTCTTC. This encodes CASSLAGAGTYNEQFF.

The chain recombines TRBV27 with TRBJ2-7, with D possibly being TRBD2 (5 bases). CDR3 size: 14 residues. Trimming shortened V by 5 bases and J by 0 bases, and 11 bases separated the two germline ends. Per the germline V gene, CDR1 is MNHEY and CDR2 is SMNVEV (reference sequence). The CDR3 DNA reads as TGTGCCAGCAGTAGACTACCGCGCTCCTACGAGCAGTACTTC. Its translation is CASSRLPRSYEQYF.

J is TRBJ1-2 and V is TRBV27; D is uncertain. V lost 4 bases and J 6 bases, leaving 12 bases between the germline ends. The CDR3 consists of 13 residues. Per germline, CDR1 MNHEY and CDR2 SMNVEV (reference sequence). The chain's CDR3 is CASSSRAGNGYTF. The CDR3 bases are TGTGCCAGCAGTTCGCGGGCCGGGAATGGCTACACCTTC.

This clone was observed a single time. The chain is built from TRBV30 and TRBJ2-3; 8 positions agree with TRBD2. CDR3 size: 15 residues. J was trimmed by 7 bases and V by 0 bases; bases with no gene match: 9. CDR1 GTSNPN and CDR2 SVGIG come from the germline V gene (reference sequence). The CDR3 loop reads CAWSVLKREWNTQYF. CDR3 nucleotide sequence: TGTGCCTGGAGTGTACTAAAGCGGGAGTGGAATACGCAGTATTTT.